This T cell receptor beta chain is drawn from a study of CD8 T cells in Susac syndrome. Random hexamers served to reverse transcribe roughly 0.45 to 1 ug RNA. immunoSEQ multiplex PCR amplified TCR beta CDR3 across 54 Vbeta, 13 Jbeta. Using its own MiXCR run on the immunoSEQ multiplex PCR reads, TCRdb lists one record per CDR3 protein. Of approximately 190,000 distinct CDR3 sequences in the sample, 80% to 95% were seen once. There are 16 residues in the CDR3. The germline V gene encodes CDR1 MNHEY and CDR2 SVGAGI. Trimming at V came to 0 bases and at J to 12 bases, leaving 9 bases not matched to a gene. High-throughput TCR beta sequencing covered peripheral CD8+ and CD4+ T cells. TEMRA cells were FACS-enriched, unlike CD8+ and CD4+ T cells, which were negatively isolated.

This clonotype was obtained from a human donor in good health. This chain joins TRBV6-5 and TRBJ2-1; TRBD2 agrees at 12 bases. Specimen: CD4+ T cells from PBMCs. The CDR3 DNA reads as TGTGCCAGCAGTTACTCGGGGCTAGCGGGGGGGCCGGTGCAGTTCTTC. Its protein product is CASSYSGLAGGPVQFF.